This TCR beta chain was recorded in a study of PD-1 blockade in classical Hodgkin lymphoma. Time point here: newly diagnosed, previously untreated cHL patient sample. Germline lookup yields CDR1 MGHRA and CDR2 YSYEKL. The CDR3 is 15 residues long. The junction had 9 bases not matched to a gene; V was cut back by 4 bases and J by 5 bases. This clone was counted a single time. Data came from immunoSEQ multiplex PCR; TCRdb stores just in-frame clones and leaves some out. This table holds some 31,000 clones, around 94% found once. The rearrangement joins TRBV4-1 to TRBJ2-3; 7 bases align to TRBD1. Sequencing was carried out using peripheral blood mononuclear cells (PBMCs). The TCR sequence derives from a human donor with classical Hodgkin lymphoma. The CDR3 region is CASSPTGAWGDTQYF. As DNA, the CDR3 is TGCGCCAGCAGCCCAACAGGGGCCTGGGGAGATACGCAGTATTTT.